These 14 T cell receptor beta chains were sequenced from one sample in a study of CD8+ T cells in alopecia areata (dated by TCRdb to the late 2010s). The library was produced with the immunoSEQ multiplex PCR assay. RNA was extracted from all samples and reverse transcribed into cDNA as template for TCR sequencing. TCRdb obtained this table from immuneACCESS and retained in-frame rearrangements with V and J assigned. These tables miss some clones; where compared with another copy, unresolved V genes account for less than half of the shortfall, and the remainder is unexplained. Recorded for this sample are about 110,000 clones; around 59% of them occurred a single time. The biggest ten clones account for about 20% of the sample. The sample consisted of CD8+ T cells sorted from blood. These receptors were collected from a human donor in good health.

The chain uses TRBV29-1 and TRBJ2-5, with a possible D match to TRBD1 (5 bases). The CDR3 has 18 amino acids. Germline CDR1 SQVTM, CDR2 ANQGSEA. Deletions cut 1 base from V and 1 base from J, with 22 bases between. DNA for the CDR3: TGCAGCGTTGAAGTCGCCCAGGGTGGGAATTCCGGCCAAGAGACCCAGTACTTC. As protein: CSVEVAQGGNSGQETQYF.

This clone was seen more than once but under ten times. No conserved phenylalanine or tryptophan ends this CDR3, so it is likely a read error. No DNA is shown, since the ends of the CDR3 on it are uncertain; the CDR3 is the one TCRdb lists. The CDR3 protein is CASSGGQGEDI. The rearrangement joins TRBV7-9 to TRBJ2-7; the listed D gene, TRBD1, was not tested against the DNA. The CDR3 totals 11 residues, both ends included. CDR1 is SEHNR and CDR2 is FQNEAQ in the germline V gene (reference sequence).

This chain joins TRBV11-3 and TRBJ2-3, with D unclear. V lost 4 bases, J lost 6 bases, and 14 bases lay in between. CDR1 SGHNT and CDR2 YENEEA come from the germline V gene. The CDR3 contains 14 residues. Here the CDR3 reads CASSSPQQSDTQYF. CDR3 DNA sequence: TGTGCCAGCAGCTCCCCGCAACAATCTGATACGCAGTATTTT.

In nucleotides, the CDR3 is TGTGCCAGCAGCGTAGAGGGAGCGAACTCACCCCTCCACTTT. It is translated as CASSVEGANSPLHF. The chain combines TRBV9 with TRBJ1-6; no clear D gene. Trimming removed 0 bases from V and 10 bases from J, with 11 bases in between. The germline V gene encodes CDR1 SGDLS and CDR2 YYNGEE. The CDR3 has 14 residues. Based on the CDR3 plus reference TRBV9 and TRBJ1-6, the full variable domain is DSGVTQTPKHLITATGQRVTLRCSPRSGDLSVYWYQQSLDQGLQFLIQYYNGEERAKGNILERFSAQQFPDLHSELNLSSLELGDSALYFCASSVEGANSPLHFGNGTRLTVT.

The chain uses TRBV29-1 and TRBJ2-2, with a possible D match to TRBD1 (6 bases). V was clipped by 5 bases and J by 4 bases, with 8 bases between them. The CDR3 spans 12 residues. Looked up from germline, CDR1 is SQVTM and CDR2 is ANQGSEA. In DNA form, the CDR3 reads TGCAGCGTTCCGGACAGCACCGGGGAGCTGTTTTTT. It is translated as CSVPDSTGELFF.

This clone was picked up a small number of times. This chain connects TRBV13 to TRBJ1-5; unclear D gene. The germline gives CDR1 PRHDT, CDR2 FYEKMQ (reference sequence). Deletions cut 3 bases from V and 7 bases from J, with 7 bases between. The CDR3 is 12 amino acids. The CDR3 region is CASSLRNQPQHF. In nucleotides, the CDR3 is TGTGCCAGCAGCTTGAGGAACCAGCCCCAGCATTTT.

The chain links TRBV7-9 to TRBJ2-5; the D gene is possibly TRBD1 (6 bases). Per germline, CDR1 SEHNR and CDR2 FQNEAQ (reference sequence). The CDR3 covers 15 residues. V lost 4 bases and J lost 5, with 17 bases in between. In DNA, the CDR3 is TGTGCCAGCAGCTGGCAGAAGACAGGCTCCGAGACCCAGTACTTC. It is translated as CASSWQKTGSETQYF.

The rearrangement links TRBV10-3 to TRBJ2-7, with D perhaps matching TRBD1 (6 bases). CDR3 length: 14 amino acids. From germline, CDR1 is ENHRY and CDR2 SYGVKD. Trimming cost V 4 bases and J 3 bases, with 13 bases left between them. The CDR3 DNA follows: TGTGCCATCAGTGGTGCGAACAGGGTCTACGAGCAGTACTTC. Encoded protein: CAISGANRVYEQYF.

This chain connects TRBV27 to TRBJ2-7; D is possibly TRBD1 (5 bases). Germline CDR1 is MNHEY and CDR2 is SMNVEV (reference sequence). The V gene lost 2 bases and the J gene lost 6 bases, with 14 bases spanning the gap. The length of the CDR3 is 14 residues. CDR3 bases: TGTGCCAGCAGTTTAGACAGTCTATTGAGCGAGCAGTACTTC. Its protein is CASSLDSLLSEQYF.

This clone was observed a handful of times. V usage is TRBV7-9 and J usage is TRBJ2-2, with 10 bases identical to TRBD1. Germline CDR1 and CDR2: SEHNR and FQNEAQ (reference sequence). Unmatched junction bases numbered 3, after V lost 5 bases and J lost 0 bases. This CDR3 region has 16 residues. The CDR3 here is CASSTGQGSNTGELFF. The CDR3 nucleotides are TGTGCCAGCAGCACGGGACAGGGGTCGAACACCGGGGAGCTGTTTTTT.

The chain is built from TRBV30 and TRBJ2-7; 9 nucleotides agree with TRBD2. The CDR3 has 16 amino acids. V was pared by 0 bases and J by 5 bases, with 11 bases of the junction left unmatched. Germline-derived CDR1 and CDR2 are GTSNPN and SVGIG (reference sequence). In nucleotides, the CDR3 is TGTGCCTGGAGTGTAGGATACGCGGGGGGGCTCGACGAGCAGTACTTC. Protein product: CAWSVGYAGGLDEQYF.

This clone came up once. V is TRBV13 and J is TRBJ1-1; weak D call: TRBD1 (6 bases). Deletions cut 4 bases from V and 4 bases from J, with 19 bases between. CDR1 PRHDT and CDR2 FYEKMQ come from the germline V gene (reference sequence). This CDR3 has 16 residues. The CDR3 DNA is TGTGCCAGCAGCTCCCCTTCGGGGGCGCCGGGCACTGAAGCTTTCTTT. Amino acids: CASSSPSGAPGTEAFF.

The rearrangement links TRBV13 to TRBJ2-7, with a possible D match to TRBD2 (5 bases). The CDR3 runs 14 residues. V was cut by 0 bases and J by 2 bases, with 8 bases left in between. Germline-derived CDR1 and CDR2 are PRHDT and FYEKMQ (reference sequence). The CDR3 here is CASSLGTTTYEQYF. Here the CDR3 DNA reads TGTGCCAGCAGCTTAGGGACTACCACCTACGAGCAGTACTTC.

The V call is TRBV5-6, the J call TRBJ1-2; 9 bases align to TRBD1. The CDR3 has 16 amino acids. CDR1 is SGHDT and CDR2 is YYEEEE in the germline V gene. The V and J ends lost 2 bases and 8 bases, in that order; junction bases with no gene match: 13. The DNA for the CDR3 is TGTGCCAGCAGCTTTGGCCTCGGACAGGGGCGTTTAGGCTACACCTTC. Translated, it gives CASSFGLGQGRLGYTF. The full variable domain, completed using reference TRBV5-6 and TRBJ1-2, is DAGVTQSPTHLIKTRGQQVTLRCSPKSGHDTVSWYQQALGQGPQFIFQYYEEEERQRGNFPDRFSGHQFPNYSSELNVNALLLGDSALYLCASSFGLGQGRLGYTFGSGTRLTVV.